These 6 T cell receptor beta chains were all obtained from the same sample, sequenced in a study of shared clonotypes between healthy human individuals. Some clones are missing from TCRdb's copy, which holds only in-frame ones; the method was immunoSEQ multiplex PCR. The profile shows some 2,100,000 clones, approximately 96% of them singletons. The sequenced material came from naive CD4+ T cells sorted from blood. Described subset: CD45RA+ positively selected. The source of these receptors is a man between 18 and 35 years old in good health.

The CDR3 loop is CASSDRGGQPQHF. CDR3 DNA: TGTGCCAGCAGTGACAGGGGTGGTCAGCCCCAGCATTTT. V is TRBV27 and J is TRBJ1-5; 8 bases are shared with TRBD1. Trimming cost V 5 bases and J 6 bases; bases outside gene matches: 3. CDR1 MNHEY and CDR2 SMNVEV come from the germline V gene (reference sequence). The CDR3 is made up of 13 amino acids.

The J gene is TRBJ1-3, the V gene TRBV11-2; D is unresolved. The CDR3 loop spans 18 amino acids. V lost 1 base and J 0 bases, leaving 16 bases between the germline ends. The germline V gene encodes CDR1 SGHAT and CDR2 FQNNGV. The chain's CDR3 is CASSLGIATWSSGNTIYF. Written as DNA, the CDR3 is TGTGCCAGCAGCTTAGGAATAGCGACATGGTCCTCTGGAAACACCATATATTTT.

The genes are TRBV7-9 and TRBJ2-2; D remains ambiguous. Germline loops: CDR1 SEHNR, CDR2 FQNEAQ (reference sequence). V was trimmed by 5 bases and J by 5 bases, leaving 12 bases between them. The CDR3 consists of 14 residues. The chain's CDR3 is CASSPDGETGELFF. The CDR3 DNA reads as TGTGCCAGCAGCCCAGACGGAGAGACCGGGGAGCTGTTTTTT.

The gene calls are TRBV23-1 and TRBJ1-2, with 9 bases aligning to TRBD1. TRBV23-1 is sorted into the ORF group, with uncertain function. V shed 9 bases and J 3 bases; nucleotides not matched to a gene: 11. The CDR3 consists of 15 residues. In DNA form, the CDR3 reads TGCGCCAGACCAACGGGGGACAGGGAGTACTATGGCTACACCTTC. It codes for CARPTGDREYYGYTF.

The J gene is TRBJ1-3, the V gene TRBV5-6, with D tentatively TRBD1 (5 bases). CDR1 SGHDT and CDR2 YYEEEE come from the germline V gene. The CDR3 consists of 15 residues. V was shortened by 3 bases and J by 0 bases, with 10 bases between the two germline ends. The CDR3 sequence is CASSWDGPSGNTIYF. The CDR3 region has the DNA TGTGCCAGCAGCTGGGACGGACCCTCTGGAAACACCATATATTTT.

The chain links TRBV18 to TRBJ2-4, with 7 bases that match TRBD2. The CDR3 contains 13 residues. The junction had 3 bases not matched to a gene; V was cut back by 3 bases and J by 7 bases. Looked up from germline, CDR1 is KGHSH and CDR2 is LQKENI. CDR3 sequence: CASSPGEGNIQYF. The CDR3 DNA reads as TGTGCCAGCTCACCGGGGGAGGGGAACATTCAGTACTTC. Full variable domain (outside the CDR3, taken from reference TRBV18 and TRBJ2-4): NAGVMQNPRHLVRRRGQEARLRCSPMKGHSHVYWYRQLPEEGLKFMVYLQKENIIDESGMPKERFSAEFPKEGPSILRIQQVVRGDSAAYFCASSPGEGNIQYFGAGTRLSVL.